Listed below are T cell receptor beta chains from one sample, sequenced in a study of CD8 T cells in Susac syndrome. TCRdb ran MiXCR on the immunoSEQ multiplex PCR reads and lists one entry per CDR3 protein. The sample has 150,000 to 180,000 distinct CDR3 sequences, 95% to 96% seen once; the top ten hold approximately 0.15%. Sequenced material: CD8+ T cells from PBMCs. The receptors shown here come from a human donor with multiple sclerosis. Both conserved end residues are part of each CDR3. The order of the fields is D gene, V gene, clone size, J gene, CDR3 DNA, CDR3 protein. The D gene is left open where the match is weak. Only part of the rows carry a size: once, few, many, or a class if the clone is expanded.

.	TRBV7-2	.	TRBJ2-1	TGTGCCAGCAGTCTGGCGAGAGATGAGCAGTTCTTC	CASSLARDEQFF
.	TRBV19	once	TRBJ2-1	TGTGCCAGTAGTATAGATTGGCGGGTGTACAACAATGAGCAGTTCTTC	CASSIDWRVYNNEQFF
.	TRBV30	.	TRBJ2-7	TGTGCCTGGAACGGAGGGGGGGACGAGCAGTACTTC	CAWNGGGDEQYF
.	TRBV12-3/TRBV12-4	few	TRBJ2-1	TGTGCCAGCAGCCTGACAGCCTACAATGAGCAGTTCTTC	CASSLTAYNEQFF
.	TRBV29-1	.	TRBJ2-2	TGCAGCGTTAGCCGGGGGAACACCGGGGAGCTGTTTTTT	CSVSRGNTGELFF
.	TRBV20-1	once	TRBJ1-2	TGCAGTGCTAGAGACCCCAGGGCGGACTACACCTTC	CSARDPRADYTF
.	TRBV30	.	TRBJ1-5	TGTGCCTGGAGTTCCGGGACGGCTAGCAATCAGCCCCAGCATTTT	CAWSSGTASNQPQHF
TRBD2	TRBV9	.	TRBJ2-3	TGTGCCAGCAGCGTCGGGACTAGCGGGGGGGATACGCAGTATTTT	CASSVGTSGGDTQYF
.	TRBV20-1	.	TRBJ2-1	TGCAGTGCTAGAGAGACTCAGAGGATCTACAATGAGCAGTTCTTC	CSARETQRIYNEQFF
TRBD1	TRBV5-1	.	TRBJ2-7	TGCGCCAGCAGCACTGACAGGGGAGGCCCCTACGAGCAGTACTTC	CASSTDRGGPYEQYF
.	TRBV30	.	TRBJ1-1	TGTGCCTGGAGTGCCCGAGGGGTGATCATGTACACTGAAGCTTTCTTT	CAWSARGVIMYTEAFF
.	TRBV28	.	TRBJ2-3	TGTGCCAGCCTCCAGGGTGGAACAGATACGCAGTATTTT	CASLQGGTDTQYF
.	TRBV20-1	.	TRBJ1-1	TGCAGTGCTCGCCCCCGGGAGGTTGAAGCTTTCTTT	CSARPREVEAFF
TRBD1	TRBV3-1	.	TRBJ2-2	TGTGCCAGCAGCCCGACAGGGACCGGGGAGCTGTTTTTT	CASSPTGTGELFF
.	TRBV9	.	TRBJ2-6	TGTGCCAGCGACCTCAGCCCAGGTACTTCTGGGGCCAACGTCCTGACTTTC	CASDLSPGTSGANVLTF
.	TRBV29-1	.	TRBJ1-2	TGCAGCGTTGAAGTGGGGACCTTCAACTATGGCTACACCTTC	CSVEVGTFNYGYTF
.	TRBV6-1	.	TRBJ2-7	TGTGCCAGCAGTGATCCGGGATCGCGCTACGAGCAGTACTTC	CASSDPGSRYEQYF
.	TRBV6-5	once	TRBJ2-3	TGTGCCAGCAGTTACGGGGGAACCTTCACAGATACGCAGTATTTT	CASSYGGTFTDTQYF
.	TRBV27	once	TRBJ2-5	TGTGCCAGCCGCCCTAGGTCTCTCGAGAAGACCCAGTACTTC	CASRPRSLEKTQYF
.	TRBV29-1	.	TRBJ2-3	TGCAGCGTTGAATGGGGAGCTCTTAGCACAGATACGCAGTATTTT	CSVEWGALSTDTQYF
TRBD1	TRBV30	once	TRBJ1-1	TGTGCCTGGTCATCGCCGGGACAGGGGATCGGCACTGAAGCTTTCTTT	CAWSSPGQGIGTEAFF
.	TRBV7-8	.	TRBJ2-7	TGTGCCAGCGGGGACTCAGTGGAGCAGTACTTC	CASGDSVEQYF
.	TRBV6-4	.	TRBJ1-1	TGTGCCAGCAGGGACCTAAGTACAGGGAACACTGAAGCTTTCTTT	CASRDLSTGNTEAFF
.	TRBV29-1	.	TRBJ1-1	TGCAGCACCGGGATGAACACTGAAGCTTTCTTT	CSTGMNTEAFF
.	TRBV19	once	TRBJ1-2	TGTGCCACCTGTTGTGGCTACACTTTC	CATCCGYTF
TRBD1	TRBV20-1	few	TRBJ1-2	TGCAGTGCCCGTGACAGGGAGGAAGCTAACTATGGCTACACCTTC	CSARDREEANYGYTF
.	TRBV19	.	TRBJ1-1	TGTGCCAGTACCCCTGGGCAGTACCAGAACACTGAAGCTTTCTTT	CASTPGQYQNTEAFF
.	TRBV30	once	TRBJ1-6	TGTGCCTGGAGAGACAGGACCGGCTTCCCGATTCCACCCCTCCACTTT	CAWRDRTGFPIPPLHF
.	TRBV27	.	TRBJ1-2	TGTGCCAGCAGCGGACACGTTAACTATGGCTACACCTTC	CASSGHVNYGYTF
.	TRBV7-9	.	TRBJ2-5	TGTGCCCGCGACGGGGGTGATGGGACCCAGTACTTC	CARDGGDGTQYF
.	TRBV29-1	.	TRBJ2-7	TGCAGCGTTGAAGGCGGCTTTTCCTACGAGCAGTACTTC	CSVEGGFSYEQYF
TRBD1	TRBV29-1	.	TRBJ1-2	TGCAGCGTCCCCATGTCTCCCCAGGGGGCAAGCTATGGCTACACCTTC	CSVPMSPQGASYGYTF
.	TRBV3-1	once	TRBJ2-3	TGTGCCAGCAGCCCCCCCGGGGGATGGGACACAGATACGCAGTATTTT	CASSPPGGWDTDTQYF
TRBD1	TRBV30	.	TRBJ1-1	TGTGCCTGGAAAGGGACAGGGGCTGAAGCTTTCTTT	CAWKGTGAEAFF
.	TRBV20-1	.	TRBJ1-4	TGCAGTGCTAGGGCCTGGAGGGAGAATAATGAAAAACTGTTTTTT	CSARAWRENNEKLFF
.	TRBV4-1	.	TRBJ2-5	TGCGCCAGCAGCCACACCCCAGGGGTTGGAGGAGAGACCCAGTACTTC	CASSHTPGVGGETQYF
.	TRBV2	.	TRBJ2-1	TGTGCCAGCGGGAGAGGGTACAATGAGCAGTTCTTC	CASGRGYNEQFF
.	TRBV27	few	TRBJ1-1	TGTGCCAGCAGTTTAGTGTCAGGAAACACTGAAGCTTTCTTT	CASSLVSGNTEAFF
TRBD1	TRBV5-6	.	TRBJ1-1	TGTGCCAGCAGCTTGGGGACAGGCGTCACTGAAGCTTTCTTT	CASSLGTGVTEAFF
.	TRBV2	.	TRBJ1-1	TGTGCCACCAAAATCGGCACTGAAGCTTTCTTT	CATKIGTEAFF
.	TRBV20-1	.	TRBJ1-5	TGCAGTGCTAGACGAGGAGATCAGCCCCAGCATTTT	CSARRGDQPQHF
TRBD1	TRBV7-6	.	TRBJ2-1	TGTGCCAGCAGCTCCCCGGGGGGAGGGACAGGGCCCTACAATGAGCAGTTCTTC	CASSSPGGGTGPYNEQFF
.	TRBV29-1	.	TRBJ2-3	TGCAGCGTTGAAAGCTGGGCAGCGGAGGGGGATACGCAGTATTTT	CSVESWAAEGDTQYF
.	TRBV6-5	.	TRBJ1-6	TGTGCCAGCGGATCAGATTCACCCCTCCACTTT	CASGSDSPLHF
TRBD1	TRBV13	once	TRBJ2-1	TGTGCCAGCAGCGTATTGACAGGGGCCGTCAATGAGCAGTTCTTC	CASSVLTGAVNEQFF
.	TRBV29-1	.	TRBJ2-1	TGCAGCGTTGACCCAAATGAGCAGTTCTTC	CSVDPNEQFF
.	TRBV4-1	.	TRBJ1-1	TGCGCCAGCAGCGCTGGCCCTAACACTGAAGCTTTCTTT	CASSAGPNTEAFF
TRBD1	TRBV30	.	TRBJ2-1	TGTGCCTGGTCTTCTGGGACAGGGGCCTCCTACAATGAGCAGTTCTTC	CAWSSGTGASYNEQFF
.	TRBV20-1	.	TRBJ1-1	TGCAGTGCTAGAGTGAAAGGGAACACTGAAGCTTTCTTT	CSARVKGNTEAFF